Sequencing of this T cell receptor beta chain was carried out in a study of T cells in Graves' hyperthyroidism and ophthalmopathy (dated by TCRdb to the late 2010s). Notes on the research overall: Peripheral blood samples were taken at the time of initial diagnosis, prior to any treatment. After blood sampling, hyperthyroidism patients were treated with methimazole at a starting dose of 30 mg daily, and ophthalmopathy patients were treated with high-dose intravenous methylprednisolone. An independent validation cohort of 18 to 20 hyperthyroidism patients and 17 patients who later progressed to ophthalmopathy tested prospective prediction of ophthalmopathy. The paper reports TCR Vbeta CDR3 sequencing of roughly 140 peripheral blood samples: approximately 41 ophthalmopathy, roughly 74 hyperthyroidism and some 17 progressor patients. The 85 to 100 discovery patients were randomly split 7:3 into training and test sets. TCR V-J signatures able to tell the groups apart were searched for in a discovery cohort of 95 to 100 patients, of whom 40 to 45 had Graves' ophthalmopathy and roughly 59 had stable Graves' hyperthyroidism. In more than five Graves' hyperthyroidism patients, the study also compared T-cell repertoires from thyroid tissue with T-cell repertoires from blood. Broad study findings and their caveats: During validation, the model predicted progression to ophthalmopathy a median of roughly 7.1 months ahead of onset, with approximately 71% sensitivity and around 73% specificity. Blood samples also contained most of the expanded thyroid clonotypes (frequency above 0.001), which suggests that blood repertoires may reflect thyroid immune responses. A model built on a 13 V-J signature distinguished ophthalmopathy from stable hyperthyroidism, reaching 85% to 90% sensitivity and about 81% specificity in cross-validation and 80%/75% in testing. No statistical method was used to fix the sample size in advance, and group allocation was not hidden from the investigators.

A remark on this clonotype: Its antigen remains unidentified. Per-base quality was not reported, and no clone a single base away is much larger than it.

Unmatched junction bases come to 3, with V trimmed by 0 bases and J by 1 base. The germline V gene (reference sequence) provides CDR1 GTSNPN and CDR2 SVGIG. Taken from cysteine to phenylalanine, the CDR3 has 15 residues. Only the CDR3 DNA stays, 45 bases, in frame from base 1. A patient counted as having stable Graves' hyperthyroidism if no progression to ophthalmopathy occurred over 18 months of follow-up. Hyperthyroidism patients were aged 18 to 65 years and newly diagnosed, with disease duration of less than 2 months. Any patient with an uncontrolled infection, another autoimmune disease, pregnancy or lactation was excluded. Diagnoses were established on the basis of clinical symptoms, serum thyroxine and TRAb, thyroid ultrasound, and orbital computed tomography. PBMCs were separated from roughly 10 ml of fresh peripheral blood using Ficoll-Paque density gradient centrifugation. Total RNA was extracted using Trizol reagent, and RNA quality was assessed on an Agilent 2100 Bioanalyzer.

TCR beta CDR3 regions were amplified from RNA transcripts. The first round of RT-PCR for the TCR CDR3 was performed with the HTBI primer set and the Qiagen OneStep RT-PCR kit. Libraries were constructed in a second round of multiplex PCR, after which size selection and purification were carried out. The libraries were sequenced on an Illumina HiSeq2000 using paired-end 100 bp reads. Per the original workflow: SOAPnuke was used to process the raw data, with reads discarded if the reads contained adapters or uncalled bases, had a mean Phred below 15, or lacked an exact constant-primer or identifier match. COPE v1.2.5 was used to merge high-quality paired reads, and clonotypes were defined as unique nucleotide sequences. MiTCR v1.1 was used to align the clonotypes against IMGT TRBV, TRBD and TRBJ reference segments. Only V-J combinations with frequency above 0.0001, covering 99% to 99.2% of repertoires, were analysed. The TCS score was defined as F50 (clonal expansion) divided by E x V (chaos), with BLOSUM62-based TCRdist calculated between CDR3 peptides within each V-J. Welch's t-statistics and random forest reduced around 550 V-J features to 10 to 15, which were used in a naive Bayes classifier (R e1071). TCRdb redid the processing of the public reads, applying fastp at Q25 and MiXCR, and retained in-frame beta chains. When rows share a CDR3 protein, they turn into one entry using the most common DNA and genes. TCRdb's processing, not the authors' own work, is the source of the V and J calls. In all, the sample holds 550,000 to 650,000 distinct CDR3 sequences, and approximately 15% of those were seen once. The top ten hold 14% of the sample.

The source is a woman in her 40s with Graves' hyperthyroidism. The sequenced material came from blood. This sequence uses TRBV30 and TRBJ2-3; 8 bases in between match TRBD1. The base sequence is TGTGCCTGGAGTGTAGGGGGACAGGGCACAGATACGCAGTATTTT. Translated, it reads CAWSVGGQGTDTQYF.